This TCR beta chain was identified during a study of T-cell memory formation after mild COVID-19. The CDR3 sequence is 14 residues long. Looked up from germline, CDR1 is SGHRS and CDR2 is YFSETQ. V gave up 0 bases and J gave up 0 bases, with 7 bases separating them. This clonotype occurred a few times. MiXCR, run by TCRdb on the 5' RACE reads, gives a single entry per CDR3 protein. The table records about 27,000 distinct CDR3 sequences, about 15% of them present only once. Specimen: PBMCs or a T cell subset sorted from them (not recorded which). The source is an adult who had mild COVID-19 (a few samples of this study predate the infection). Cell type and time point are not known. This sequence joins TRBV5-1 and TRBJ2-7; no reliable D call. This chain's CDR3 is CASSLAGFSYEQYF. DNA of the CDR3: TGCGCCAGCAGCTTGGCCGGCTTCTCCTACGAGCAGTACTTC.